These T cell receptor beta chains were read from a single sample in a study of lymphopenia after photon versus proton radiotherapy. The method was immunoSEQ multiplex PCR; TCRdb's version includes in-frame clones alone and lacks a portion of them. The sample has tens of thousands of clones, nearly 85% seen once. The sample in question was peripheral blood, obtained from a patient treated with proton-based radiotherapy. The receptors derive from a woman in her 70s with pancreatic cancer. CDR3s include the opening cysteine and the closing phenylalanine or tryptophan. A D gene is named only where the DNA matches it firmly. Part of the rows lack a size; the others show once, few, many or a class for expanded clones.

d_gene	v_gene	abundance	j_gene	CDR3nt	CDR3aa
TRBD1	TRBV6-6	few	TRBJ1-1	TGTGCCAGCAGGCCGGGACAGGCGTTTGAAGCTTTCTTT	CASRPGQAFEAFF
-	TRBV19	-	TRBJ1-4	TGTGCCAGTAGTAGGGCTGGCTCTGAAAAACTGTTTTTT	CASSRAGSEKLFF
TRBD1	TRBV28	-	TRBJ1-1	TGTGCCAGCAGTCCACCGGACAGGGGGAATTCTGAAGCTTTCTTT	CASSPPDRGNSEAFF
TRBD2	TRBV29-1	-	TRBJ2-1	TGCAGCGTCCCCCGGCTCGGGTTTAGCGGGAGCTCCTACAATGAGCAGTTCTTC	CSVPRLGFSGSSYNEQFF
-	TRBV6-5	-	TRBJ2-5	TGTGCCAGCAGTGAAGTGGGGAATGGGGAGACCCAGTACTTC	CASSEVGNGETQYF
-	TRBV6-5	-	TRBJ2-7	TGTGCCAGCAGTCGAACGTCATTCTCCTACGAGCAGTACTTC	CASSRTSFSYEQYF
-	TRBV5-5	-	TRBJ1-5	TGTGCCAGCAGCTTAGGTCATGTGAAGGTGAACTTCAATCAGCCCCAGCATTTT	CASSLGHVKVNFNQPQHF
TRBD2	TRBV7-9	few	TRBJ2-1	TGTGCCAGCAGCCTCCTTGGGGGGGGCAATGAGCAGTTCTTC	CASSLLGGGNEQFF
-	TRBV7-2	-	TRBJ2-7	TGTGCCAGCAAGGCGGGGAACTACGAGCAGTACTTC	CASKAGNYEQYF
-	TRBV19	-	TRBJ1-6	TGTGCCAGTAGTAGCCTACAGTATAATTCACCCCTCCACTTT	CASSSLQYNSPLHF
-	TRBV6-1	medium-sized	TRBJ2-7	TGTGCCAGCAATCTCGAGTTGAGGGGCGAGCAGTACTTC	CASNLELRGEQYF
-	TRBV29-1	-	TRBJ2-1	TGCAGCTCCGAGGGGATCCATGAGCAGTTCTTC	CSSEGIHEQFF
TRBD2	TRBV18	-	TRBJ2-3	TGTGCCAGCTCTAGTCGAGATTCACTAGCGGGAGCGGATACGCAGTATTTT	CASSSRDSLAGADTQYF
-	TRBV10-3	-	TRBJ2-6	TGTGCCATCAGTGGCGCTTCACACTCTGGGGCCAACGTCCTGACTTTC	CAISGASHSGANVLTF
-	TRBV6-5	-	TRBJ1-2	TGTGCCAGCAGTTACTCGAGGACAGACCCGTATGCTGGCTACACCTTC	CASSYSRTDPYAGYTF
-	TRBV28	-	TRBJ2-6	TGTGCCAGCATCTTAGCTGGCTCTGGGGCCAACGTCCTGACTTTC	CASILAGSGANVLTF
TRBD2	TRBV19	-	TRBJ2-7	TGTGCCAGTACCCCCCCCCGGAGTAGCGGGAGAATCTACGAGCAGTACTTC	CASTPPRSSGRIYEQYF
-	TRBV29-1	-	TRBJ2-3	TGCAGCGTTGGACAGGTACTTACTGATACGCAGTATTTT	CSVGQVLTDTQYF
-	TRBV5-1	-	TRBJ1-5	TGCGCCAGCAGCCTCTCAGGGGATCCGCCCCAGCATTTT	CASSLSGDPPQHF
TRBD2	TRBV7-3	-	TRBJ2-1	TGTGCCAGCAGCTCGCCACCTAGCGGGCTCCATGAGCAGTTCTTC	CASSSPPSGLHEQFF
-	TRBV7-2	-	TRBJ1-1	TGTGCCAGCAGCCTTTTCGAGGGCACTGAAGCTTTCTTT	CASSLFEGTEAFF
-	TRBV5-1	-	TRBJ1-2	TGCGCCAGCAGCTTGGGACCTACCGGGGATAGAGGCTACACCTTC	CASSLGPTGDRGYTF